This is a list of T cell receptor beta chains from one sample in a study of identifying expanded T cells in peripheral blood. The data were produced by immunoSEQ multiplex PCR, yet TCRdb's version contains in-frame clones alone and is incomplete. The sample carries approximately 110,000 clones, about 89% recorded once. Sequenced input: blood. The source of these receptors is a person aged 18 to 69 in good health. The CDR3 runs from the conserved cysteine through the conserved F or W. A D gene is named only where the DNA matches it firmly. Clone size is shown for a subset of rows, as once, few, many or a class of expanded clone.

clone size,V gene,D gene,J gene,CDR3 protein,CDR3 DNA
-,TRBV28,-,TRBJ1-2,CASSFPGVSGIYGYTF,TGTGCCAGCAGTTTTCCGGGAGTCAGCGGGATCTATGGCTACACCTTC
many,TRBV10-3,TRBD1,TRBJ2-3,CAISELPGQGTDTQYF,TGTGCCATCAGTGAGCTACCGGGACAGGGCACAGATACGCAGTATTTT
-,TRBV27,TRBD1,TRBJ2-1,CASSSYPSGTGYNEQFF,TGTGCCAGCAGTTCCTATCCCTCCGGGACAGGGTACAATGAGCAGTTCTTC
once,TRBV21-1,-,TRBJ1-2,CASSNQDRRTNYGYTF,TGTGCCAGCAGCAACCAGGACAGGAGGACAAACTATGGCTACACCTTC
-,TRBV7-8,TRBD2,TRBJ2-7,CASSEGRGRRFYEQYF,TGTGCCAGCAGCGAAGGGAGGGGACGGCGTTTCTACGAGCAGTACTTC
once,TRBV5-1,TRBD1,TRBJ1-2,CASSLDTGVDYGYTF,TGCGCCAGCAGCTTGGATACAGGGGTTGACTATGGCTACACCTTC
-,TRBV9,TRBD2,TRBJ2-5,CASSAPGTSGGETQYF,TGTGCCAGCAGCGCCCCCGGGACTAGCGGGGGTGAGACCCAGTACTTC
-,TRBV7-2,-,TRBJ2-6,CASSLAGPYSGANVLTF,TGTGCCAGCAGCTTAGCTGGGCCGTACTCTGGGGCCAACGTCCTGACTTTC
-,TRBV10-3,-,TRBJ1-4,CAISRDGGEKLFF,TGTGCCATCAGCCGGGACGGTGGTGAAAAACTGTTTTTT
-,TRBV29-1,TRBD1,TRBJ2-7,CSAGSGTGGYEQYF,TGCAGCGCGGGAAGCGGGACAGGGGGCTACGAGCAGTACTTC
-,TRBV18,-,TRBJ2-4,CASSPLSPRTENIQYF,TGTGCCAGCTCACCTTTAAGTCCCCGGACAGAAAACATTCAGTACTTC
few,TRBV6-5,TRBD1,TRBJ1-5,CASSYSNRGGQPQHF,TGTGCCAGCAGTTACTCGAACAGGGGAGGGCAGCCCCAGCATTTT
-,TRBV10-3,TRBD2,TRBJ2-1,CAISELAGINEQFF,TGTGCCATCAGTGAACTAGCGGGCATCAATGAGCAGTTCTTC
-,TRBV2,-,TRBJ2-2,CASGWIHTGELFF,TGTGCCAGCGGGTGGATCCACACCGGGGAGCTGTTTTTT
-,TRBV11-2,-,TRBJ2-3,CASSFVGVRTDTQYF,TGTGCCAGCAGCTTCGTAGGGGTTCGCACAGATACGCAGTATTTT